This T cell receptor (beta chain) was found in a study of blood T cells in healthy people across ages. The study's findings and limits: Naive T cell percentage showed a strong correlation with TCR beta diversity. Because sorting was not performed, PBMCs prevented conclusive naive versus antigen-experienced comparison.

The germline V gene has CDR1 MDHEN and CDR2 SYDVKM. With V trimmed by 4 bases and J by 2 bases, 7 bases remained unmatched. This CDR3 is 16 amino acids long. Next came a second PCR, run for about 6 to 11 cycles, which used a sample-barcoded 5' primer along with a J-beta primer mix. MiXCR was run by TCRdb on the 5' RACE reads, yielding one entry per CDR3 protein. There are over 1,200,000 distinct CDR3 sequences in the sample; 45% to 70% occur only once, and 6.5% to 8.5% lies in the top ten. Concerning this clonotype itself: The antigen remains undetermined.

Donors each provided about 9.5 milliliters of peripheral blood. The origin of this receptor is a man aged 18 to 29 in good health. Source material: blood. The rearrangement uses TRBV28 and TRBJ2-2; 7 positions match TRBD1. CDR3 in amino acids: CASSSLGTENTGELFF. CDR3 bases: TGTGCCAGCAGTTCCCTTGGGACAGAAAACACCGGGGAGCTGTTTTTT. Based on the CDR3 plus reference TRBV28 and TRBJ2-2, the full variable domain is DVKVTQSSRYLVKRTGEKVFLECVQDMDHENMFWYRQDPGLGLRLIYFSYDVKMKEKGDIPEGYSVSREKKERFSLILESASTNQTSMYLCASSSLGTENTGELFFGEGSRLTVL.